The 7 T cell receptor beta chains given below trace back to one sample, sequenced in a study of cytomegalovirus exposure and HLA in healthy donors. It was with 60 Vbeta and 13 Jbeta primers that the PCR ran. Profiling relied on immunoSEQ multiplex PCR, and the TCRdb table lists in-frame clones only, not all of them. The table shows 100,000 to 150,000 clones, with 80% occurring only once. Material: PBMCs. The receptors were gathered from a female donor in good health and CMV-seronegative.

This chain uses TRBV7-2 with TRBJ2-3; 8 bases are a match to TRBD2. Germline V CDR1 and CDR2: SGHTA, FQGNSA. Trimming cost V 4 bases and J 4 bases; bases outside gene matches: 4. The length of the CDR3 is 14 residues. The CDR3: CASSSGLVADTQYF. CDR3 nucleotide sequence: TGTGCCAGCAGCTCGGGACTAGTGGCAGATACGCAGTATTTT.

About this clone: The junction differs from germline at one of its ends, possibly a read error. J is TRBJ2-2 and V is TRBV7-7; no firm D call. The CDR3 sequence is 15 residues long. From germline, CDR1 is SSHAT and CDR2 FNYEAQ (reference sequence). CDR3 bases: TGTGCTAGCAGCTTTGGCCCCGAGAACACCGGGGAGCTGTTTTTT. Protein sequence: CASSFGPENTGELFF.

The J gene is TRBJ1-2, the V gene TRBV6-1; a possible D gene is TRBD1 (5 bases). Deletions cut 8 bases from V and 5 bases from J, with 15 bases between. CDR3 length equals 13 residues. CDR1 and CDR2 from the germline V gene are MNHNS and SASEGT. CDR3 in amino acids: CASLGFRDYGYTF. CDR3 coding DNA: TGTGCCAGCTTGGGTTTCAGGGATTATGGCTACACCTTC.

CDR3 protein: CASSLVASGSGGTDTQYF. Here the CDR3 DNA reads TGTGCCAGCAGCTTAGTGGCTAGCGGGAGTGGGGGAACAGATACGCAGTATTTT. The chain couples TRBV7-6 to TRBJ2-3, with 10 bases identical to TRBD2. Germline CDR1 SGHVS, CDR2 FNYEAQ. The junction had 10 bases not matched to a gene; V was cut back by 1 base and J by 3 bases. The CDR3 consists of 18 residues. Based on the CDR3 plus reference TRBV7-6 and TRBJ2-3, the full variable domain is GAGVSQSPRYKVTKRGQDVALRCDPISGHVSLYWYRQALGQGPEFLTYFNYEAQQDKSGLPNDRFSAERPEGSISTLTIQRTEQRDSAMYRCASSLVASGSGGTDTQYFGPGTRLTVL.

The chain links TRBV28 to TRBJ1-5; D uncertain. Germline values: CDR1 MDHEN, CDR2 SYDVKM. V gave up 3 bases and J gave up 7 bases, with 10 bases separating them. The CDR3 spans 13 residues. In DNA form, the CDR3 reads TGTGCCAGCAGTTTGAATCTTCGGCAGCCCCAGCATTTT. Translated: CASSLNLRQPQHF.

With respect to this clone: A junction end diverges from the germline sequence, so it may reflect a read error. CDR3 sequence: CASSQLGFGSSGANGLTF. The CDR3 region has the DNA TGTGCCAGCAGCCAGTTGGGGTTTGGCTCAAGTGGGGCCAACGGCCTGACTTTC. V gene TRBV4-2 combines with J gene TRBJ2-6; the D gene is possibly TRBD1 (5 bases). This CDR3 has 18 residues. Per the germline V gene, CDR1 is LGHNA and CDR2 is YNFKEQ.

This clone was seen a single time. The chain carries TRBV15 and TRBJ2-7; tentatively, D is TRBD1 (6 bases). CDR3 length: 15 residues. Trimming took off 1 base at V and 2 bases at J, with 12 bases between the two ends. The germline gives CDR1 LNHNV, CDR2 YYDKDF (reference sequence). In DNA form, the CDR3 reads TGTGCCACCAGCAGAGTGGCGACAGGAACCTACGAGCAGTACTTC. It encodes CATSRVATGTYEQYF. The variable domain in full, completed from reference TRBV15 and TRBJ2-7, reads DAMVIQNPRYQVTQFGKPVTLSCSQTLNHNVMYWYQQKSSQAPKLLFHYYDKDFNNEADTPDNFQSRRPNTSFCFLDIRSPGLGDTAMYLCATSRVATGTYEQYFGPGTRLTVT.